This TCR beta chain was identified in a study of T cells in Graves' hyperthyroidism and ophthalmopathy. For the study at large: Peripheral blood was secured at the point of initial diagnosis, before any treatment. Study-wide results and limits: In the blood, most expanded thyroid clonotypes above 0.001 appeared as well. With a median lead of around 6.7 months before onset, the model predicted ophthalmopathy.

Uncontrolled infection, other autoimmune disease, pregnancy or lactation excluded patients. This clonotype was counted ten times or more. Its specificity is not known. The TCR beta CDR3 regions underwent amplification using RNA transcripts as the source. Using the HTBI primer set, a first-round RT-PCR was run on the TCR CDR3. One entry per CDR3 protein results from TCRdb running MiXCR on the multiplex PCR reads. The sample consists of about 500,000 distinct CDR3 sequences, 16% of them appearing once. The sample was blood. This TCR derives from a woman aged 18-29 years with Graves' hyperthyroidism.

The CDR3 region has the DNA TGTGCCAGCAGTACGCGGAGGGGCAATCAGCCCCAGCATTTT. Amino acids: CASSTRRGNQPQHF. The chain employs TRBV12-3 or TRBV12-4 and TRBJ1-5, with D unresolved. CDR3 length: 14 residues. V was clipped by 5 bases and J by 2 bases, with 10 bases between them.